This TCR beta chain was sequenced for a study of cytomegalovirus exposure and HLA in healthy donors. Whole-study results and caveats: In vitro work confirmed that a few CMV-associated chains recognize CMV antigens.

The PCR contained 60 Vbeta and 13 Jbeta primers. Clones were sequenced by immunoSEQ multiplex PCR, and TCRdb holds only the in-frame ones, with some missing. Of more than 100,000 clones listed, approximately 70% are singletons. Notes on this clone: The antigen is unknown.

V lost 4 bases to trimming and J lost 2 bases; unmatched junction nucleotides: 4. Germline V gene data show CDR1 as SGHNT and CDR2 as YYREEE (reference sequence). There are 14 residues in the CDR3. This chain connects TRBV5-4 to TRBJ1-2, with 8 positions matching TRBD1. This TCR was sampled from a young man in good health and CMV-seronegative. Sequenced: PBMCs. In nucleotides, the CDR3 is TGTGCCAGCAGCCCATACAGGGGGAACTATGGCTACACCTTC. Its translation: CASSPYRGNYGYTF.